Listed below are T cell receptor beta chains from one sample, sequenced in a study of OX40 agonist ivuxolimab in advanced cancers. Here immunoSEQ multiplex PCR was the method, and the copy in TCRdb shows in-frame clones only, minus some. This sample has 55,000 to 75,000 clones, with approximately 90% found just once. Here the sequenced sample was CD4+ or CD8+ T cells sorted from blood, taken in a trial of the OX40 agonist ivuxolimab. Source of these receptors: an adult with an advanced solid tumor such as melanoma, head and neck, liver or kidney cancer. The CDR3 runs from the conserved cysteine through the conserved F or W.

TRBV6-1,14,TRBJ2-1,CASSDWGGIDEQFF
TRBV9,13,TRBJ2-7,CASSVDGFYEQYF
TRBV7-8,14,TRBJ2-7,CASSLAGAADEQYF
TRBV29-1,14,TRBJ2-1,CSVEGLAGDNEQFF
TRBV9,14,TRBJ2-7,CASSRTSGGYEQYF
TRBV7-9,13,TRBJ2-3,CASSLGTTDTQYF
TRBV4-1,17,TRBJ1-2,CASSQEILRQSDPGYTF
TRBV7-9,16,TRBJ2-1,CASSLAVLAGPNEQFF
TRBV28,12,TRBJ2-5,CASNKYQETQYF
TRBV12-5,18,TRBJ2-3,CASGLVHDGRTSTDTQYF
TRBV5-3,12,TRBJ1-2,CARSLGECGYTF
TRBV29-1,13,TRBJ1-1,CSVGDRLYTEAFF
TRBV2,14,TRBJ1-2,CASSGRSLNYGYTF
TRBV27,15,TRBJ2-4,CASSPTGGGGYIQYF
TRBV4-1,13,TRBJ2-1,CASSQGRDFDQFF
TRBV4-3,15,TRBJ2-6,CASSQESLGANVLTF
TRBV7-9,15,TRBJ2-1,CASSLESSSYNEQFF
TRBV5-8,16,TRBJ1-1,CASSLAVGARDTEAFF
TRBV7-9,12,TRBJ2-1,CASSLGTMEQFF
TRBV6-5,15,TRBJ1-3,CASSFNRASGNTIYF
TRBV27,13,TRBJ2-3,CASSTWDHPTQYF
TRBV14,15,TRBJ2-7,CASSQDLVAVYEQYF
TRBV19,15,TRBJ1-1,CASSAPEDLNTEAFF
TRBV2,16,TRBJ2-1,CASSGIGLADSNEQFF
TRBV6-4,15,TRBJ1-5,CASSLGTDLHQPQHF
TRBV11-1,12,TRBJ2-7,CASSSPLGEQYF
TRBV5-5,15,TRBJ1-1,CASSYRQGAGTEAFF
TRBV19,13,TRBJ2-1,CASSIDSGNEQFF
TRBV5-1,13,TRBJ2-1,CASKPSGRGEQFF
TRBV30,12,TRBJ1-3,CAWKKSGNTIYF
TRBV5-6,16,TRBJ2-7,CASSFLAGVLADEQYF
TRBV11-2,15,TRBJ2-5,CASSLARTGGETQYF
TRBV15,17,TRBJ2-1,CATSREGAREFHNEQFF
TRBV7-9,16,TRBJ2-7,CASSLSRGKDSYEQYF
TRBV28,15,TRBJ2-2,CASSETSGSSGELFF
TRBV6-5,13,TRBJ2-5,CASSDGQAETQYF
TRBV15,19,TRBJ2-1,CATSGTGLAGGPPYNEQFF
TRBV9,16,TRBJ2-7,CASSTGLASNPYEQYF
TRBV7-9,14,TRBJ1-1,CASSSGQEYTEAFF
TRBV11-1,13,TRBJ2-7,CASSSRGAYEQYF